Below are 24 T cell receptor beta chains sequenced from a single sample in a study of CD8+CD57+ T cells in acquired aplastic anemia. The use of genomic DNA as template underpinned the TCR beta VDJ and CDR3 profiling. One entry per CDR3 protein results from TCRdb running MiXCR on the reads. Here the sample spans 250,000 to 300,000 distinct CDR3 sequences, approximately 55% being singletons. The sample taken for sequencing was sorted CD4+, CD8+, or CD8+CD57+ T cells (not recorded which) from PBMCs. These receptors were taken from a human donor with severe aplastic anemia or a healthy control (not recorded which).

The chain is built from TRBV7-2 and TRBJ2-7; D unclear. The CDR3 contains 14 residues. Per germline, CDR1 SGHTA and CDR2 FQGNSA. Deletions cut 7 bases from V and 2 bases from J, with 15 bases between. The CDR3, as DNA: TGTGCCAGCAACAATGTCGTCTTCCCCTACGAGCAGTACTTC. Translating it yields CASNNVVFPYEQYF. Using reference TRBV7-2 and TRBJ2-7 for the parts outside the CDR3, the full variable domain is GAGVSQSPSNKVTEKGKDVELRCDPISGHTALYWYRQSLGQGLEFLIYFQGNSAPDKSGLPSDRFSAERTGGSVSTLTIQRTQQEDSAVYLCASNNVVFPYEQYFGPGTRLTVT.

The chain carries TRBV7-2 and TRBJ2-7; D remains ambiguous. Germline loops: CDR1 SGHTA, CDR2 FQGNSA. Trimming removed 5 bases from V and 4 bases from J, with 18 bases in between. The CDR3 length is 15 residues. CDR3 in amino acids: CASSPRPNSAYEQYF. DNA of the CDR3: TGTGCCAGCAGCCCTCGTCCCAATTCGGCTTACGAGCAGTACTTC.

There are many counts of this clonotype. The V call is TRBV19, the J call TRBJ1-5; D is ambiguous. Germline loops: CDR1 LNHDA, CDR2 SQIVND (reference sequence). This CDR3 comprises 19 residues. Trimming stripped 3 bases from V and 1 base from J, with 22 bases between. The CDR3 DNA follows: TGTGCCAGTAGTATCGGGATTGGTACTGCTACTTCGAGCAATCAGCCCCAGCATTTT. It translates to CASSIGIGTATSSNQPQHF.

The V gene is TRBV19, the J gene TRBJ2-5; possible D gene TRBD1, 6 bases. The ends were cut back, 7 bases at V and 7 bases at J, with 16 bases in the middle. The CDR3 loop spans 13 amino acids. Germline CDR1 and CDR2: LNHDA and SQIVND (reference sequence). CDR3 in amino acids: CASMEQGGLTQYF. CDR3 DNA sequence: TGTGCCAGTATGGAACAGGGTGGTTTGACCCAGTACTTC.

J is TRBJ2-3 and V is TRBV10-1, with D possibly matching TRBD2 (6 bases). Germline lookup yields CDR1 WNHNN and CDR2 SYGVQD (reference sequence). Trimming removed 4 bases from V and 0 bases from J, with 14 bases in between. The CDR3 has 16 residues. CDR3: CASSVGMGGSTDTQYF. In nucleotides, the CDR3 is TGCGCCAGCAGTGTGGGAATGGGGGGTAGCACAGATACGCAGTATTTT.

This clonotype was counted a single time. The J gene is TRBJ2-5, the V gene TRBV7-6; 7 bases map to TRBD2. Unmatched junction bases numbered 2, after V lost 0 bases and J lost 1 base. In germline, CDR1 is SGHVS, CDR2 FNYEAQ. This CDR3 region has 15 residues. The CDR3 is CASSLAGGFQETQYF. In DNA, the CDR3 is TGTGCCAGCAGCTTAGCGGGAGGGTTCCAAGAGACCCAGTACTTC. Together with reference TRBV7-6 and TRBJ2-5, the CDR3 gives the full variable domain: GAGVSQSPRYKVTKRGQDVALRCDPISGHVSLYWYRQALGQGPEFLTYFNYEAQQDKSGLPNDRFSAERPEGSISTLTIQRTEQRDSAMYRCASSLAGGFQETQYFGPGTRLLVL.

The rearrangement joins TRBV7-2 to TRBJ2-7, with 12 bases fitting TRBD1. The end of the DNA is better explained by TRBJ2-5, so the J call may be wrong. Germline values: CDR1 SGHTA, CDR2 FQGNSA. The length of the CDR3 is 16 residues. The CDR3: CASSYGDRGRQETQYF. In nucleotides, the CDR3 is TGTGCCAGCAGCTATGGGGACAGGGGGCGGCAAGAGACCCAGTACTTC.

The gene calls are TRBV7-8 and TRBJ2-7; 9 bases are shared with TRBD1. Trimming removed 4 bases from V and 0 bases from J; junction bases left unmatched: 7. The CDR3 totals 16 residues. Germline V gives CDR1 SGHVS, CDR2 FQNEAQ. As DNA, the CDR3 is TGTGCCAGCAGCTATGGGACAGGGCCCTGCTCCTACGAGCAGTACTTC. The encoded protein is CASSYGTGPCSYEQYF. The whole variable domain, remainder taken from reference TRBV7-8 and TRBJ2-7, is GAGVSQSPRYKVAKRGQDVALRCDPISGHVSLFWYQQALGQGPEFLTYFQNEAQLDKSGLPSDRFFAERPEGSVSTLKIQRTQQEDSAVYLCASSYGTGPCSYEQYFGPGTRLTVT.

The rearrangement links TRBV12-3 or TRBV12-4 to TRBJ1-3; D not resolved. Trimming took off 4 bases at V and 5 bases at J, with 6 bases between the two ends. The CDR3 extends over 12 amino acids. The CDR3 loop is CASSSLRNTIYF. In DNA form, the CDR3 reads TGTGCCAGCAGTTCCCTCAGAAACACCATATATTTT.

V usage is TRBV5-1 and J usage is TRBJ2-7; D might be TRBD2 (5 bases). Trimming stripped 1 base from V and 5 bases from J, with 10 bases between. Germline V CDR1 and CDR2: SGHRS, YFSETQ. The CDR3 has 13 amino acids. CDR3 nucleotides: TGCGCCAGCAGCTTGCAACGGACTGACGAGCAGTACTTC. Translated: CASSLQRTDEQYF.

J is TRBJ1-1 and V is TRBV10-3; a possible D gene is TRBD1 (6 bases). Trimming removed 6 bases at V and 2 bases at J, with 16 bases between. This CDR3 has 15 amino acids. CDR1 is ENHRY and CDR2 is SYGVKD in the germline V gene. CDR3 in amino acids: CAIRTSGTRNTEAFF. CDR3 in DNA: TGTGCCATCAGAACATCCGGGACAAGAAACACTGAAGCTTTCTTT.

The chain is built from TRBV24-1 and TRBJ1-2; the match to TRBD1 covers 8 bases. The V and J ends lost 4 bases and 2 bases, in that order; junction bases with no gene match: 8. CDR3 length equals 16 residues. Germline CDR1 and CDR2: KGHDR and SFDVKD. The CDR3 here is CATSDTDREANYGYTF. CDR3 in DNA: TGTGCCACCAGTGACACGGACAGGGAGGCGAACTATGGCTACACCTTC.

The rearrangement links TRBV10-3 to TRBJ1-2, with unresolved D. The CDR3 has 15 amino acids. Per germline, CDR1 ENHRY and CDR2 SYGVKD. V was cut by 3 bases and J by 5 bases, with 16 bases left in between. The CDR3 DNA reads as TGTGCCATCAGTGACCCCTCGTGGAGGGAGTATGGCTACACCTTC. Protein product: CAISDPSWREYGYTF.

V usage is TRBV6-5 and J usage is TRBJ2-7; D is unclear. This CDR3 comprises 14 residues. The V end lost 3 bases, the J end lost 7 bases, and 16 bases lay between the germline ends. The V gene's germline CDR1 is MNHEY and CDR2 SVGAGI. The CDR3 nucleotides are TGTGCCAGCAGTTATTCCGGAGATCGAAGAGAGCAGTACTTC. Its protein product is CASSYSGDRREQYF.

This sequence joins TRBV4-2 and TRBJ2-7; TRBD2 agrees at 8 bases. The germline V gene has CDR1 LGHNA and CDR2 YNFKEQ. V shed 0 bases and J 2 bases; nucleotides not matched to a gene: 9. CDR3 length equals 17 residues. The CDR3 region has the DNA TGTGCCAGCAGCCAAGATGAGGCGGGAGGCCCTGCCTACGAGCAGTACTTC. Translated, it gives CASSQDEAGGPAYEQYF.

V is TRBV29-1 and J is TRBJ1-1; perhaps TRBD1 as D (6 bases). The CDR3 spans 14 residues. The germline gives CDR1 SQVTM, CDR2 ANQGSEA. Deletions cut 7 bases from V and 0 bases from J, with 15 bases between. As DNA, the CDR3 is TGCAGCGCCGCCCGGACAGTGATGAACACTGAAGCTTTCTTT. Residues: CSAARTVMNTEAFF.

In this sample, this clonotype turned up many times. This chain's CDR3 is CASSLTDNEQFF. The CDR3 DNA sequence: TGTGCCAGCTCATTGACAGACAATGAGCAGTTCTTC. The V call is TRBV12-3 or TRBV12-4, the J call TRBJ2-1, with D possibly matching TRBD1 (5 bases). Trimming removed 8 bases from V and 5 bases from J, with 10 bases in between. CDR3 length: 12 amino acids.

The chain joins TRBV7-3 to TRBJ2-7; the D gene is possibly TRBD1 (5 bases). The V gene lost 9 bases and the J gene lost 8 bases, with 20 bases spanning the gap. The CDR3 is made up of 13 amino acids. Germline V gene data show CDR1 as SGHTA and CDR2 as FQGTGA. CDR3 sequence (DNA): TGTGCCAGTAGTATAGTCGCAGGGCGTCAGCAGTACTTC. This gives the protein CASSIVAGRQQYF.

Ten or more counts support this clonotype. The V gene is TRBV10-3, the J gene TRBJ1-5; possible D gene TRBD1, 5 bases. The germline V gene has CDR1 ENHRY and CDR2 SYGVKD. There are 17 residues in the CDR3. V lost 3 bases to trimming and J lost 1 base, with 16 bases between them. CDR3: CAISEEKGVLSNQPQHF. CDR3 sequence (DNA): TGTGCCATCAGTGAAGAAAAAGGGGTATTGAGCAATCAGCCCCAGCATTTT.

The chain couples TRBV2 to TRBJ1-5; 10 nucleotides agree with TRBD1. CDR3 size: 15 residues. The J segment lost 3 bases and the V segment lost 10 bases, leaving 9 bases of the junction unmatched. Germline CDR1 and CDR2: SNHLY and FYNNEI. CDR3 nucleotides: TGTGCCACTTCCCGGGACAGGGGAAACAATCAGCCCCAGCATTTT. It encodes CATSRDRGNNQPQHF.

This clonotype was observed many times. The chain has TRBV10-3 and TRBJ1-3, with D possibly matching TRBD1 (5 bases). Germline V gives CDR1 ENHRY, CDR2 SYGVKD. The CDR3 extends over 16 amino acids. The germline V and J ends were trimmed by 3 bases and 0 bases, with 12 bases remaining between them. The CDR3 DNA reads as TGTGCCATCAGTGAAATGACAGTCGGCTCTGGAAACACCATATATTTT. Encoded protein: CAISEMTVGSGNTIYF.

This chain links TRBV5-5 with TRBJ2-7; the D gene is possibly TRBD2 (6 bases). V was clipped by 2 bases and J by 0 bases, with 12 bases between them. The CDR3 loop spans 15 amino acids. Germline V gene sequence: CDR1 SGHKS, CDR2 YYEKEE (reference sequence). CDR3 nucleotide sequence: TGTGCCAGCAGCTTCTGGGACGGGAGCTCCTACGAGCAGTACTTC. Protein: CASSFWDGSSYEQYF.

The chain has TRBV12-5 and TRBJ1-2; possible D gene TRBD1, 6 bases. Germline V gene sequence: CDR1 LGHNT, CDR2 FRNRAP. The CDR3 length is 12 residues. CDR3 sequence (DNA): TGTGCCAGCAGCCCTGACAGGTCTGGCTACACCTTC. Its protein is CASSPDRSGYTF.

The chain combines TRBV5-8 with TRBJ1-2, with D uncertain. Trimming pared 1 base from V and 3 bases from J, leaving 10 bases between. Per the germline V gene, CDR1 is SGHTS and CDR2 is YDEGEE. The CDR3 is made up of 14 amino acids. CDR3 DNA: TGTGCCAGCAGCTTGAAGAAGCAGGACTATGGCTACACCTTC. It codes for CASSLKKQDYGYTF.